This T cell receptor beta chain was recovered during a study of T cells after yellow fever vaccination. Study-level background: Those fractions that held only low numbers of cells were prepared using the SMART-Seq v4 Ultra Low Input RNA kit.

In regard to this clonotype: Its antigen remains unknown.

Study findings and constraints: Weaker in magnitude, the secondary response showed a faster peak on day 5 versus 15. Researchers cautioned that FACS-sorted repertoires could harbor abundant clonotypes contaminating from the bulk population. Detected again after the booster were most primary-vaccination clones, at 96% CD4 and approximately 85% CD8.

TCRdb independently ran MiXCR on the 5' RACE reads; one entry per CDR3 protein. The sample contains roughly 110,000 distinct CDR3 sequences, 7.5% to 9.5% of which appear only once. The receptor was derived from a man aged 25-45 years who received the YFV17D yellow fever vaccine. Sequenced material: CD8+ T cells sorted from PBMCs, taken 45 days after the yellow fever booster vaccination.

The CDR3 loop reads CASSPVETYEQYF. The CDR3 region has the DNA TGTGCCAGCAGCCCGGTGGAGACTTACGAGCAGTACTTC. The V gene is TRBV7-2, the J gene TRBJ2-7, with D unclear. Deletions cut 5 bases from V and 4 bases from J, with 12 bases between. CDR1 and CDR2 (germline): SGHTA, FQGNSA. This CDR3 contains 13 residues. The complete variable domain, with remaining parts taken from reference TRBV7-2 and TRBJ2-7, reads GAGVSQSPSNKVTEKGKDVELRCDPISGHTALYWYRQSLGQGLEFLIYFQGNSAPDKSGLPSDRFSAERTGGSVSTLTIQRTQQEDSAVYLCASSPVETYEQYFGPGTRLTVT.